The clone carrying this T cell receptor (beta chain) was picked up a small number of times. Its antigen is not known. Germline V gene lookup returns CDR1 SGHRS and CDR2 YFSETQ. J lost 4 bases, V lost 3 bases, and 8 bases had no gene match. The CDR3 loop spans 15 amino acids. The data belong to a study of response to subunit inactivated influenza vaccine. Study-level results: It was suggested by the authors that few new T cells are recruited by each seasonal influenza vaccination.

TCRdb reprocessed the RT-PCR reads with MiXCR, giving one entry per CDR3 protein. This sample yields some 500,000 distinct CDR3 sequences, of which approximately 16% are seen a single time; roughly 3.1% belongs to the top ten. This clonotype originated in a man aged 50 to 69 who received an inactivated influenza vaccine. V usage is TRBV5-1 and J usage is TRBJ1-1; 8 bases map to TRBD1. The sequences come from CD4+ T cells sorted from PBMCs, collected less than 30 months after vaccination. The CDR3 is CASSWNGQGGTEAFF. The CDR3 bases are TGCGCCAGCAGCTGGAACGGACAGGGAGGCACTGAAGCTTTCTTT.